The TCR beta chain under discussion was sequenced for a study of OX40 agonist ivuxolimab in advanced cancers. The table came from immunoSEQ multiplex PCR; TCRdb's copy has only in-frame clones and leaves some out. The sample has 70,000 to 80,000 clones, around 87% seen once. The CDR3 extends over 16 amino acids. The ends lost 4 bases at V and 0 bases at J; junction bases unmatched: 5. The germline V gene encodes CDR1 SGHDN and CDR2 FVKESK. The sequenced sample was CD4+ or CD8+ T cells sorted from blood, obtained in a trial of the OX40 agonist ivuxolimab. The chain joins TRBV14 to TRBJ1-1; 10 nucleotides agree with TRBD1. The sequence was collected from an adult with an advanced solid tumor such as melanoma, head and neck, liver or kidney cancer. CDR3 region: CASSRLGTGVNTEAFF. In nucleotides, the CDR3 is TGTGCCAGCAGCCGCTTGGGGACAGGGGTGAACACTGAAGCTTTCTTT.